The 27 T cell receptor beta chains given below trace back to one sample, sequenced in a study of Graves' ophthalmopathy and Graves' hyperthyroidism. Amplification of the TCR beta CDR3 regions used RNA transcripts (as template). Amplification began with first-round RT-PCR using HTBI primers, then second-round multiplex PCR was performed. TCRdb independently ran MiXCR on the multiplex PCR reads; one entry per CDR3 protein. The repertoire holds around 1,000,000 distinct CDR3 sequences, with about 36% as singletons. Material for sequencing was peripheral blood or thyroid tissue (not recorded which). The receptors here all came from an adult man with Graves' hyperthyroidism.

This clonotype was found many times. The CDR3 loop is CASSLGLLGETQYF. Here the CDR3 DNA reads TGCGCCAGCAGCTTGGGCCTCCTTGGAGAGACCCAGTACTTC. The V gene is TRBV5-1, the J gene TRBJ2-5, with D unclear. The CDR3 covers 14 residues. Germline loops: CDR1 SGHRS, CDR2 YFSETQ. Trimming took 0 bases from V and 4 from J, leaving 10 bases between them.

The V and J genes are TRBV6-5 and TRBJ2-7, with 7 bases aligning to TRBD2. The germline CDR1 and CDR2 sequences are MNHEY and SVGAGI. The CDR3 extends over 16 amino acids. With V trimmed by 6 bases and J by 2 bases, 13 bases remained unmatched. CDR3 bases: TGTGCCAGCAGCGTAAGGAGCGGGACCGGGACCTACGAGCAGTACTTC. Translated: CASSVRSGTGTYEQYF.

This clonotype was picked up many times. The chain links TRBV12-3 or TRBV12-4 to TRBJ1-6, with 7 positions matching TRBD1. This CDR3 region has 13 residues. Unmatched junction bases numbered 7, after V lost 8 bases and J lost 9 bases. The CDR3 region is CASSRTGPSPLHF. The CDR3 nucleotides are TGTGCCAGCTCCAGGACAGGACCTTCACCCCTCCACTTT.

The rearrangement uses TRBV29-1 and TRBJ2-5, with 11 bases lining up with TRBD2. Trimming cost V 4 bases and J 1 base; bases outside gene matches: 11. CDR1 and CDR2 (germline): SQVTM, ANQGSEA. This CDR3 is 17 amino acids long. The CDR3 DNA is TGCAGCGTTGGTGGTCTAGCGGGAGGAACACTCCAAGAGACCCAGTACTTC. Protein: CSVGGLAGGTLQETQYF.

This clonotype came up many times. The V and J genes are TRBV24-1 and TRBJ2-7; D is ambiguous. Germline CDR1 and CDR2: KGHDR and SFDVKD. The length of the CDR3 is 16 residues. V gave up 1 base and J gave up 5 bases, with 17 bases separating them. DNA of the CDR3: TGTGCCACCAGTGATTTTTCACCGGTGAGGAGTGACGAGCAGTACTTC. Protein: CATSDFSPVRSDEQYF.

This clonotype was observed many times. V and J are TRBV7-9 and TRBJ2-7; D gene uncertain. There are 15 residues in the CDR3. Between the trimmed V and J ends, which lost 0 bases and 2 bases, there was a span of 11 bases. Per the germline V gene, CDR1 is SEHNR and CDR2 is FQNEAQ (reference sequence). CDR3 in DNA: TGTGCCAGCAGCTTAGCGCAAGGGCGAACCTACGAGCAGTACTTC. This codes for CASSLAQGRTYEQYF.

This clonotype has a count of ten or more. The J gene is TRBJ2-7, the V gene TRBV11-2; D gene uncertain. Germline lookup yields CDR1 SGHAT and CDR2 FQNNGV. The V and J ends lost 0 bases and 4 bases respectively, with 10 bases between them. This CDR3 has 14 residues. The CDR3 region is CASSLEGGYYEQYF. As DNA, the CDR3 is TGTGCCAGCAGCTTAGAGGGTGGATATTACGAGCAGTACTTC.

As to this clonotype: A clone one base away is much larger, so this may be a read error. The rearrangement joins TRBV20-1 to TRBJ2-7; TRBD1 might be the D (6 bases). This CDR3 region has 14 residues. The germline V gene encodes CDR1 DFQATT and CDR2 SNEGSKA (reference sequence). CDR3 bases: TGCAGTGCTAGAGGGACAGCAGATTCCTACGGGCAGTACTTC. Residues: CSARGTADSYGQYF.

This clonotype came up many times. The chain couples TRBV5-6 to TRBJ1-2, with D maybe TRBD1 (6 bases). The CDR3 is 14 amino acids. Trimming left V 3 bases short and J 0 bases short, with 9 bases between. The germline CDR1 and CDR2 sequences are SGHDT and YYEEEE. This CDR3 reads CASSYRDPNYGYTF. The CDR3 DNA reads TGTGCCAGCAGCTACAGGGATCCTAACTATGGCTACACCTTC. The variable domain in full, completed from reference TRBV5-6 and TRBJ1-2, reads DAGVTQSPTHLIKTRGQQVTLRCSPKSGHDTVSWYQQALGQGPQFIFQYYEEEERQRGNFPDRFSGHQFPNYSSELNVNALLLGDSALYLCASSYRDPNYGYTFGSGTRLTVV.

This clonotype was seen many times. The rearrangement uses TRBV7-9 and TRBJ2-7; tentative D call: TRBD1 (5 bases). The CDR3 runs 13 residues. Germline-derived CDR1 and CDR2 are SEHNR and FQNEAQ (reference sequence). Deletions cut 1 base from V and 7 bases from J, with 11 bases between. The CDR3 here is CASSLEVTDEQYF. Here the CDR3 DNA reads TGTGCCAGCAGCTTAGAAGTGACAGATGAGCAGTACTTC.

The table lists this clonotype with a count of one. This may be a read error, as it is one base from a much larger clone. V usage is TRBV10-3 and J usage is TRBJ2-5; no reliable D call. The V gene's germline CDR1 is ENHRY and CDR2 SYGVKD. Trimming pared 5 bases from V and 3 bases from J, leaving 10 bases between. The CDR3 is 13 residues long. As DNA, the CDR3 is TGTGCCATCAGTTACTTTCTGGAAGAGACCCAGTACTTC. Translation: CAISYFLEETQYF.

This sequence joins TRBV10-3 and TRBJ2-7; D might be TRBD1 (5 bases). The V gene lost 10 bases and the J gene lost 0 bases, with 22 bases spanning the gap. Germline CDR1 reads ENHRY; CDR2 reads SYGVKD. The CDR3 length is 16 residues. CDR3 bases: TGTGCCAGCAGCCTCCGGCCGTGGCAGGGCTCCTACGAGCAGTACTTC. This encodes CASSLRPWQGSYEQYF.

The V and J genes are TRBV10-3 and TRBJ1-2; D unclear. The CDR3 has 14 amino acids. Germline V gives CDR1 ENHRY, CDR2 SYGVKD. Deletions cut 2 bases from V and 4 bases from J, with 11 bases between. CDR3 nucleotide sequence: TGTGCCATCAGTGAGGGCTCGGTGCGCTATGGCTACACCTTC. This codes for CAISEGSVRYGYTF.

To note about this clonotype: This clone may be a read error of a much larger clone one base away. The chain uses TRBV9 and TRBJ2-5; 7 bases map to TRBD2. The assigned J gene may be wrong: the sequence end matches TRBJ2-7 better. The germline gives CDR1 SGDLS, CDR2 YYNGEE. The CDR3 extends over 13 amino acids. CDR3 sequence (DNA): TGTGCCAGCAGCGTAGGCGGACTAGTCGAGCAGTACTTC. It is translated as CASSVGGLVEQYF.

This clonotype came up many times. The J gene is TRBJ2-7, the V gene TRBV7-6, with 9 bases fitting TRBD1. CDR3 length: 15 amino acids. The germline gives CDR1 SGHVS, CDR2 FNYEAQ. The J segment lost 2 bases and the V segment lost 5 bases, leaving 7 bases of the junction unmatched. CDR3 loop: CASSLLTGGAYEQYF. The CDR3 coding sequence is TGTGCCAGCAGCCTCCTGACAGGGGGAGCCTACGAGCAGTACTTC.

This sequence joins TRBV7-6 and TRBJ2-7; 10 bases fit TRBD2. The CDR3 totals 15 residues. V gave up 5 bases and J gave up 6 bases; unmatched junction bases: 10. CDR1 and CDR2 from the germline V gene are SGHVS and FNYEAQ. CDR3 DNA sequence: TGTGCCAGCAGCCCCTCGGGACTAGCGAGCTTCGAGCAGTACTTC. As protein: CASSPSGLASFEQYF. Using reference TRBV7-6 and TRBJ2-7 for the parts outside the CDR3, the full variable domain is GAGVSQSPRYKVTKRGQDVALRCDPISGHVSLYWYRQALGQGPEFLTYFNYEAQQDKSGLPNDRFSAERPEGSISTLTIQRTEQRDSAMYRCASSPSGLASFEQYFGPGTRLTVT.

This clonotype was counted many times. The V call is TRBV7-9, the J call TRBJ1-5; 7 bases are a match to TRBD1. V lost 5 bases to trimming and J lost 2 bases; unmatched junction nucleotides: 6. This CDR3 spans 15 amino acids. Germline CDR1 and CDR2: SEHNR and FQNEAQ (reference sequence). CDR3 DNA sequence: TGTGCCAGCAGCGACGGGGACAGCCGCAATCAGCCCCAGCATTTT. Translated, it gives CASSDGDSRNQPQHF.

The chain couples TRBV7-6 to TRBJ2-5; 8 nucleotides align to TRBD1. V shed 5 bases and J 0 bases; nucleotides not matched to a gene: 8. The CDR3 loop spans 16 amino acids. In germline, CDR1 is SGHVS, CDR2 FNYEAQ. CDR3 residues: CASSLATGEYQETQYF. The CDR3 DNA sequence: TGTGCCAGCAGCCTTGCGACAGGGGAGTACCAAGAGACCCAGTACTTC.

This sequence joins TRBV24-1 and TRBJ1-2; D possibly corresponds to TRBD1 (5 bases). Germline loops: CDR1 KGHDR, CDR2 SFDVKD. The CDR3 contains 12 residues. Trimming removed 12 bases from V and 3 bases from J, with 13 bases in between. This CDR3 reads CAPGTDDYGYTF. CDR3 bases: TGTGCCCCAGGGACCGACGACTATGGCTACACCTTC.

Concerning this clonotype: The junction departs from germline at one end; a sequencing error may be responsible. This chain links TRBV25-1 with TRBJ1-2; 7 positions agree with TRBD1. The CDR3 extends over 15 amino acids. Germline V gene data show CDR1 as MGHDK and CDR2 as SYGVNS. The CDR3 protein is CVSSPLGQANYGYTF. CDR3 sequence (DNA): TGTGTCAGCTCACCACTCGGACAGGCAAACTATGGCTACACCTTC.

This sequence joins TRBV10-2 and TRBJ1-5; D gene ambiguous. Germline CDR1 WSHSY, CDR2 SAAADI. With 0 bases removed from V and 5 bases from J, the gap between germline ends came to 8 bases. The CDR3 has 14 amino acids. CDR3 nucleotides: TGCGCCAGCAGTGAGTCGGGAAGCTATCAGCCCCAGCATTTT. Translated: CASSESGSYQPQHF.

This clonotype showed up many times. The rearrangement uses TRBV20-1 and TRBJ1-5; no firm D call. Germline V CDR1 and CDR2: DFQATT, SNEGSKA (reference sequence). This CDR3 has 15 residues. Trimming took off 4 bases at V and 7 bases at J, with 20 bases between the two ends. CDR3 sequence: CSATVSREYGQPQHF. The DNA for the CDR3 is TGCAGTGCTACCGTCTCCCGGGAATATGGGCAGCCCCAGCATTTT.

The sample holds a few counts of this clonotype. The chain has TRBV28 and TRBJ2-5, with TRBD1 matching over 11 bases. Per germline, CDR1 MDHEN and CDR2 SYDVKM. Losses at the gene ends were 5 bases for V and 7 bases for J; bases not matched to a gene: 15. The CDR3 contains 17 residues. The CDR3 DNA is TGTGCCAGCAGTCCGCGGGGACAGGGGGTAACATCGGGGACCCAGTACTTC. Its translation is CASSPRGQGVTSGTQYF.

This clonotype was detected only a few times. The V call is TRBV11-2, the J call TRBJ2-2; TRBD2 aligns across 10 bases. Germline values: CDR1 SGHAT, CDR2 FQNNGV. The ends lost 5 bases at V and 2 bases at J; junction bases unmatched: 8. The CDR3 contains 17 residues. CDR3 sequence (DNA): TGTGCCAGCAGCACACCGGGACTAGCGCCAAACACCGGGGAGCTGTTTTTT. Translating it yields CASSTPGLAPNTGELFF.

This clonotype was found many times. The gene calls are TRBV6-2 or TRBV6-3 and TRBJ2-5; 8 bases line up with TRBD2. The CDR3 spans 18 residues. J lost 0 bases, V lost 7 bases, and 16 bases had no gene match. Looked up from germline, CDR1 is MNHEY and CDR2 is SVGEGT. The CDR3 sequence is CASTKGDTSGRYQETQYF. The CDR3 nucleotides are TGTGCCAGCACCAAAGGAGATACTAGCGGAAGGTACCAAGAGACCCAGTACTTC.

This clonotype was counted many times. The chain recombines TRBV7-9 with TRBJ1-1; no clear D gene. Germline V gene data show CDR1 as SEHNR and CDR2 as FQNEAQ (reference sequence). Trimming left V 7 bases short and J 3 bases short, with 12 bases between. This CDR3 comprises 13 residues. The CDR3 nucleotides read TGTGCCAGCACGCCCCATGGGGACACTGAAGCTTTCTTT. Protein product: CASTPHGDTEAFF.

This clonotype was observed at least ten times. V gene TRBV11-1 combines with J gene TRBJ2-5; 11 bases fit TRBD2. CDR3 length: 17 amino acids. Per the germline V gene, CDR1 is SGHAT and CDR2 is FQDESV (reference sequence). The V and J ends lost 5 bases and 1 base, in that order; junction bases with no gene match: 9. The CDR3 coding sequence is TGTGCCAGCAGCCGTACCGGGACTAGCGGCCCCCAAGAGACCCAGTACTTC. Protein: CASSRTGTSGPQETQYF.